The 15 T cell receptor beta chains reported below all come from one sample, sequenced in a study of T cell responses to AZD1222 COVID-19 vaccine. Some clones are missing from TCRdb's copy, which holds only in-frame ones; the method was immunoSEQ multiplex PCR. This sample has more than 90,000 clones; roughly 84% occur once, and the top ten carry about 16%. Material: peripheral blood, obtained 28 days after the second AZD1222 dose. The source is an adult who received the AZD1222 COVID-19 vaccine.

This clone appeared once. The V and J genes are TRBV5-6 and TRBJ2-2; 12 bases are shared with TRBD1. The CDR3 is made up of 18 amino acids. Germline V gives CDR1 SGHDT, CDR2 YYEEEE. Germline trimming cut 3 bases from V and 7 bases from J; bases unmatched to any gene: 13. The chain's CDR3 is CASSSDRRDRGQGGELFF. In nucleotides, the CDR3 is TGTGCCAGCAGCTCGGACCGCCGGGACAGGGGGCAAGGCGGGGAGCTGTTTTTT.

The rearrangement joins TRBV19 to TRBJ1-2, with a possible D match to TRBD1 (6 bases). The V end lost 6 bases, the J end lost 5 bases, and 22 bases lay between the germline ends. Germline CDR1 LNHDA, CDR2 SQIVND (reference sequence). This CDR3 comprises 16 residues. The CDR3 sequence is CASSRDTGPGGYGYTF. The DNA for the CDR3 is TGTGCCAGTAGCCGAGACACAGGGCCTGGAGGATATGGCTACACCTTC.

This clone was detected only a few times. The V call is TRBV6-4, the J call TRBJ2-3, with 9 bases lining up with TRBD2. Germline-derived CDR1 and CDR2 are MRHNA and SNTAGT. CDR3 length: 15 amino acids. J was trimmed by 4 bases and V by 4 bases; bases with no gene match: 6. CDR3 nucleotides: TGTGCCAGCAGTGCCATAGCGGGGGTGGCAGATACGCAGTATTTT. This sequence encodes CASSAIAGVADTQYF.

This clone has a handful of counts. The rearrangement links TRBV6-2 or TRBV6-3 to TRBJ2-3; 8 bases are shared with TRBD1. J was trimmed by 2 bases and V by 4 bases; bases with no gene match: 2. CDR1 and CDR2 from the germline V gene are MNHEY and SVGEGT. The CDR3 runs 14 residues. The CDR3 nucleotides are TGTGCCAGCAGTTCGACAGGGGACACAGATACGCAGTATTTT. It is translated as CASSSTGDTDTQYF.

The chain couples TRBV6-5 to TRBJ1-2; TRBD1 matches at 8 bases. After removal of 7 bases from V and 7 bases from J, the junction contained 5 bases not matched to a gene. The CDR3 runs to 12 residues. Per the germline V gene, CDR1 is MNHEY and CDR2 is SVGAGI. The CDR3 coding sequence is TGTGCCAGCAAACCAGGGGGCCGTGGCTACACCTTC. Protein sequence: CASKPGGRGYTF.

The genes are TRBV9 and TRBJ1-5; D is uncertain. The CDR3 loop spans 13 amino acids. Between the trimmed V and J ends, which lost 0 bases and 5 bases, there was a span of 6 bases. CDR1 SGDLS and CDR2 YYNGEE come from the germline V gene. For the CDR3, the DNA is TGTGCCAGCAGCGTAGGCCCGGATCAGCCCCAGCATTTT. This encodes CASSVGPDQPQHF.

In DNA form, the CDR3 reads TGTGCCAGCAGCCCCTTCCCCCCCCGGGGCGGGACAGATACGCAGTATTTT. Protein product: CASSPFPPRGGTDTQYF. The V gene is TRBV13, the J gene TRBJ2-3; TRBD1 or TRBD2 may be the D gene (5 bases each). The CDR3 totals 17 residues. Germline CDR1 reads PRHDT; CDR2 reads FYEKMQ (reference sequence). Trimming removed 5 bases at V and 3 bases at J, with 21 bases between.

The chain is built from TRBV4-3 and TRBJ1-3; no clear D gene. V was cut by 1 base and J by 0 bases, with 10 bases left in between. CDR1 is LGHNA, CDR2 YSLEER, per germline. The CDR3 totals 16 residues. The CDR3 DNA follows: TGCGCCAGCAGCCAAGGACCCCCCCTCTCTGGAAACACCATATATTTT. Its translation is CASSQGPPLSGNTIYF.

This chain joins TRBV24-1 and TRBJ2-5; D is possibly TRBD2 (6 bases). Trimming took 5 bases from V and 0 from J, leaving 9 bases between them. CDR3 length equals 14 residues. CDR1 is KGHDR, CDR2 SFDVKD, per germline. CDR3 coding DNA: TGTGCCACCAGTGGCGGGGACCACCAAGAGACCCAGTACTTC. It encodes CATSGGDHQETQYF.

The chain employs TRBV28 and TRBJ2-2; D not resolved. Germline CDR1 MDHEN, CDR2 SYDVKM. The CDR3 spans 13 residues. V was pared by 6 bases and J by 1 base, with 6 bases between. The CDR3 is CASRGMNTGELFF. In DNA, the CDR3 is TGTGCCAGCAGGGGAATGAACACCGGGGAGCTGTTTTTT. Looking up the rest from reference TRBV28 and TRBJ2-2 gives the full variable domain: DVKVTQSSRYLVKRTGEKVFLECVQDMDHENMFWYRQDPGLGLRLIYFSYDVKMKEKGDIPEGYSVSREKKERFSLILESASTNQTSMYLCASRGMNTGELFFGEGSRLTVL.

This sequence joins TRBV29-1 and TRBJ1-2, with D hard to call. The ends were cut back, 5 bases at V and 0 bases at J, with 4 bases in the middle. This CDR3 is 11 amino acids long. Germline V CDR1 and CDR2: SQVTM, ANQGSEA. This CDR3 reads CSVYANYGYTF. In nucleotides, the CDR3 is TGCAGCGTTTACGCTAACTATGGCTACACCTTC.

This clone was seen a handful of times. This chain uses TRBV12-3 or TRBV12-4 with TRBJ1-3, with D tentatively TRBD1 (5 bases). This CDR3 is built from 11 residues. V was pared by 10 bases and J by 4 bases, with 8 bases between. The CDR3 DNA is TGTGCCATCCAGGGAGGAAACACCATATATTTT. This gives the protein CAIQGGNTIYF.

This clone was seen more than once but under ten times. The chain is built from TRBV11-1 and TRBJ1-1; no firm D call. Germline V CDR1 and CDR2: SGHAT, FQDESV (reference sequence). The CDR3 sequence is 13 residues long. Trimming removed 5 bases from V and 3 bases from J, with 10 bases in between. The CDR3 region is CASSQTGDTEAFF. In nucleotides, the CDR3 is TGTGCCAGCAGCCAAACTGGGGACACTGAAGCTTTCTTT.

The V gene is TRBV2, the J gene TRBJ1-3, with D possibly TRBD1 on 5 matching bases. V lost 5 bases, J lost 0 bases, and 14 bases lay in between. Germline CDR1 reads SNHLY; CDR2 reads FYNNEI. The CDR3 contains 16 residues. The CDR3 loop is CASSRWDLSSGNTIYF. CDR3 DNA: TGTGCCAGCAGTCGTTGGGACCTTAGCTCTGGAAACACCATATATTTT.

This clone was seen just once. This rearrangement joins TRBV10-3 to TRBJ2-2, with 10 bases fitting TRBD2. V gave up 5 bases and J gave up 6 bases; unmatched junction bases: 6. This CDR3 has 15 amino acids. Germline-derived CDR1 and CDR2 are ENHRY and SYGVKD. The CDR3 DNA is TGTGCCATCAGTCGGCTAGCGGGAGAAGCCGGGGAGCTGTTTTTT. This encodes CAISRLAGEAGELFF.